This T cell receptor (beta chain) was captured by sequencing in a study of OX40 agonist ivuxolimab in advanced cancers. A note on the overall study: Ivuxolimab was an agonistic, fully human IgG2 monoclonal antibody directed against OX40 (CD134), a costimulatory receptor. Intravenous ivuxolimab was administered to patients every 2 weeks at six dose levels: 0.01, 0.1, 0.3, 1.5, 3 and 10 mg/kg. Of the roughly 52 dose-escalation patients, hepatocellular carcinoma was present in about 20, melanoma in around 15, renal cell carcinoma in 9 and head and neck cancer in 9. A male proportion of around 83% and a mean age of roughly 55 years, ranging from roughly 23 to 79, were recorded for the dose-escalation cohort. Prior anti-PD-1, anti-PD-L1 or anti-CTLA-4 therapy was permitted, and checkpoint inhibitors had been received by less than 45% of dose-escalation patients. Partial responses occurred in three dose-escalation patients, of whom one had hepatocellular carcinoma and two had cutaneous melanoma. The purpose of peripheral TCRbeta sequencing was to test whether ivuxolimab changed TCR sequence diversity and led to clonal T-cell expansion. The paper reports the monotherapy dose-escalation portion (N of about 50 patients) of the phase I ivuxolimab trial.

For sequencing of the TCRbeta CDR3 region, genomic DNA was extracted from the sorted cells. The immunoSEQ Assay was used for sequencing of TCRbeta CDR3 regions. What TCRdb holds here is the immuneACCESS table cut down to in-frame rearrangements. Part of the clones is not present; checked against another copy, under half of the missing clones reflect an unresolved V gene, and the others are unexplained. A total of tens of thousands of clones appear in this sample, approximately 80% of them only once. 6% to 7% of the sample belongs to the ten largest clones. Points on this clone: Which antigen it targets is not known. No base qualities exist here, and no much larger clone lies one base off it.

General findings and caveats noted by the study authors: In the 0.1-3.0 mg/kg groups, partial responders had among the lowest normalized peripheral clonal expansion, particularly in CD8+ T cells. The antigen specificity of the clonally expanded peripheral T cells was not determined. Low levels of normalized T-cell clonal expansion were also seen in some patients who did not respond. On average, CD8+ T cells showed more expanded clones than CD4+ T cells after ivuxolimab. At doses of 0.1 to 3.0 mg/kg, clonal expansion of both CD4+ and CD8+ T cells in blood was seen between baseline and week 6.

Per the germline V gene, SGHRS is the CDR1 and YFSETQ is the CDR2. V lost 2 bases and J lost 2 bases; the stretch between them is 10 bases long. The CDR3 holds 15 amino acids from the cysteine to the phenylalanine. Only CDR3 DNA is held: 45 bases, read in frame from base 1. Patients with a history of autoimmune disease or receiving systemic immunosuppression were excluded from the trial. In every dose cohort, peripheral blood was drawn for TCR sequencing at baseline, cycle 4 day 1, and cycle 7 day 1. The samples were taken from a phase I, first-in-human, multicenter, open-label dose-escalation trial of ivuxolimab. Adults with locally advanced or metastatic melanoma, renal cell carcinoma, hepatocellular carcinoma or head and neck squamous cell carcinoma were enrolled in the trial. Before TCR sequencing, CD4+ T cells and CD8+ T cells were sorted from peripheral blood as separate populations.

The chain was built from TRBV5-1 and TRBJ2-2; possibly the D gene is TRBD2, per 5 matching bases. The TCR was taken from an adult with an advanced solid tumor such as melanoma, head and neck, liver or kidney cancer. This specimen was CD4+ or CD8+ T cells sorted from blood, taken in a trial of the OX40 agonist ivuxolimab. The CDR3 has the sequence CASSFGGQNTGELFF. The nucleotide sequence is given as TGCGCCAGCAGCTTTGGCGGGCAAAACACCGGGGAGCTGTTTTTT. The variable domain in full, with residues beyond the CDR3 obtained from the reference TRBV5-1 and TRBJ2-2 genes, is KAGVTQTPRYLIKTRGQQVTLSCSPISGHRSVSWYQQTPGQGLQFLFEYFSETQRNKGNFPGRFSGRQFSNSRSEMNVSTLELGDSALYLCASSFGGQNTGELFFGEGSRLTVL.